This T cell receptor beta chain was captured in a study of cytomegalovirus exposure and HLA in healthy donors. Sequencing was performed with immunoSEQ multiplex PCR; in TCRdb, only in-frame clones are kept and a portion is missing. The repertoire has some 110,000 clones, roughly 93% of them found once; the top ten carry 1% to 1.5%. As regards this clone: Antigen: not known.

Study results and caveats: The study put some 150 TCR beta chains on its list as cytomegalovirus-associated. High sensitivity and specificity were reportedly achieved when the classifier diagnosed cytomegalovirus status.

This CDR3 has 15 residues. Unmatched junction bases numbered 9, after V lost 4 bases and J lost 6 bases. Looked up from germline, CDR1 is SGHRS and CDR2 is YFSETQ. The receptor was isolated from a woman younger than 30 in good health and CMV-seronegative. Sequencing used PBMCs. This chain uses TRBV5-1 with TRBJ2-1; TRBD2 matches at 8 bases. The CDR3 nucleotides are TGCGCCAGCAGCCCAACTAGCGGACACCCCAATGAGCAGTTCTTC. Its protein is CASSPTSGHPNEQFF.